These 9 T cell receptor beta chains originate from one sample sequenced in a study of T cell repertoires in cytomegalovirus infection. Each CDR3 protein gets one entry after TCRdb re-called the reads with MiXCR. The repertoire has about 240,000 distinct CDR3 sequences, around 6.4% of them found once; the top ten carry around 6%. The sequencing sample was made of PBMCs. Receptors were obtained from a human donor in good health (CMV status not recorded). Some clones in this sample may be carry-over from other donors' samples.

This clonotype was seen ten or more times. The rearrangement links TRBV7-2 to TRBJ2-5, with 10 bases lining up with TRBD1. J lost 5 bases, V lost 5 bases, and 11 bases had no gene match. Germline V gene lookup returns CDR1 SGHTA and CDR2 FQGNSA. The length of the CDR3 is 16 residues. CDR3 nucleotide sequence: TGTGCCAGCAGCCGCCAGGGGACAGGGGAGCGTGAGACCCAGTACTTC. This encodes CASSRQGTGERETQYF.

The chain joins TRBV20-1 to TRBJ1-1, with D perhaps TRBD1 (6 bases). Trimming shortened V by 5 bases and J by 5 bases, and 15 bases separated the two germline ends. The CDR3 has 13 amino acids. Per the germline V gene, CDR1 is DFQATT and CDR2 is SNEGSKA (reference sequence). DNA of the CDR3: TGCAGTGCTCCCCGCAGGGGCAAGACTGAAGCTTTCTTT. Encoded protein: CSAPRRGKTEAFF.

The chain combines TRBV28 with TRBJ1-4; no clear D gene. Germline CDR1 MDHEN, CDR2 SYDVKM. The CDR3 runs to 14 residues. Trimming removed 5 bases at V and 6 bases at J, with 13 bases between. CDR3 nucleotide sequence: TGTGCCAGCAGTCCTCTGCGGACGGATGAAAAACTGTTTTTT. Translation: CASSPLRTDEKLFF.

The chain couples TRBV5-5 to TRBJ2-1; D may correspond to TRBD1 or TRBD2 (5 bases each). The CDR3 runs 16 residues. Trimming took off 0 bases at V and 5 bases at J, with 15 bases between the two ends. Germline V gene sequence: CDR1 SGHKS, CDR2 YYEKEE (reference sequence). The CDR3 nucleotides read TGTGCCAGCAGCTTGGGGGTGCCCGGGGCCCACAATGAGCAGTTCTTC. This translates into CASSLGVPGAHNEQFF.

This clonotype was picked up many times. The chain recombines TRBV5-1 with TRBJ2-1, with TRBD2 matching 11 bases. The ends lost 0 bases at V and 7 bases at J; junction bases unmatched: 3. Looked up from germline, CDR1 is SGHRS and CDR2 is YFSETQ. The CDR3 sequence is 15 residues long. The CDR3 spells CASSLGLAGRNEQFF. CDR3 nucleotide sequence: TGCGCCAGCAGCTTGGGACTAGCGGGAAGGAATGAGCAGTTCTTC. The full variable domain, its missing parts supplied by reference TRBV5-1 and TRBJ2-1, is KAGVTQTPRYLIKTRGQQVTLSCSPISGHRSVSWYQQTPGQGLQFLFEYFSETQRNKGNFPGRFSGRQFSNSRSEMNVSTLELGDSALYLCASSLGLAGRNEQFFGPGTRLTVL.

This clonotype was detected many times. V usage is TRBV2 and J usage is TRBJ1-2; D ambiguous. CDR1 and CDR2 from the germline V gene are SNHLY and FYNNEI. The CDR3 loop spans 11 amino acids. V lost 0 bases to trimming and J lost 8 bases, with 4 bases between them. CDR3 loop: CASSEAGGYTF. Written as DNA, the CDR3 is TGTGCCAGCAGTGAAGCGGGGGGCTACACCTTC.

This clonotype was counted at least ten times. The rearrangement links TRBV7-9 to TRBJ2-2; 9 positions agree with TRBD2. CDR1 is SEHNR, CDR2 FQNEAQ, per germline (reference sequence). The CDR3 length is 17 residues. V shed 5 bases and J 0 bases; nucleotides not matched to a gene: 7. The CDR3 here is CASSLPRLAANTGELFF. DNA for the CDR3: TGTGCCAGCAGCCTCCCCAGACTAGCGGCGAACACCGGGGAGCTGTTTTTT.

Ten or more counts support this clonotype. This rearrangement joins TRBV28 to TRBJ2-5; D is tentatively TRBD1 or TRBD2 (5 bases each). In germline, CDR1 is MDHEN, CDR2 SYDVKM. The V end was cut by 7 bases, the J end by 1 base, with 10 bases between. The CDR3 sequence is 13 residues long. CDR3 nucleotide sequence: TGTGCCAGCACGTGGGGGAGCCAAGAGACCCAGTACTTC. It is translated as CASTWGSQETQYF. Using reference TRBV28 and TRBJ2-5 for the parts outside the CDR3, the full variable domain is DVKVTQSSRYLVKRTGEKVFLECVQDMDHENMFWYRQDPGLGLRLIYFSYDVKMKEKGDIPEGYSVSREKKERFSLILESASTNQTSMYLCASTWGSQETQYFGPGTRLLVL.

This clonotype was seen at least ten times. The chain recombines TRBV20-1 with TRBJ1-1; 7 bases fit TRBD1. The germline gives CDR1 DFQATT, CDR2 SNEGSKA (reference sequence). This CDR3 is 11 amino acids long. V shed 2 bases and J 10 bases; nucleotides not matched to a gene: 4. The CDR3 reads CSARPDRRAFF. For the CDR3, the DNA is TGCAGTGCTAGACCGGACAGGAGAGCTTTCTTT.